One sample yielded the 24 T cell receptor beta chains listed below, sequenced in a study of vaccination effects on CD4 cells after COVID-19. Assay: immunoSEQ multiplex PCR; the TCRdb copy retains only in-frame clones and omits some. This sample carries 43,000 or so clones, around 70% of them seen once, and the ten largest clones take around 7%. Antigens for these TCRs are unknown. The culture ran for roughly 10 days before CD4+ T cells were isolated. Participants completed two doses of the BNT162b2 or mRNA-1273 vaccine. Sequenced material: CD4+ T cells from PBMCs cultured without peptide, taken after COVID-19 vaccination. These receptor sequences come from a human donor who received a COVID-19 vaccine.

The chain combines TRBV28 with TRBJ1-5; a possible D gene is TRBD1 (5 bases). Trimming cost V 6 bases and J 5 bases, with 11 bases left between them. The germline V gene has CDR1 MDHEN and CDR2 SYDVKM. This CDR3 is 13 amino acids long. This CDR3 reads CASRRDGYQPQHF. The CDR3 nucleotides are TGTGCCAGCAGGAGGGACGGGTATCAGCCCCAGCATTTT.

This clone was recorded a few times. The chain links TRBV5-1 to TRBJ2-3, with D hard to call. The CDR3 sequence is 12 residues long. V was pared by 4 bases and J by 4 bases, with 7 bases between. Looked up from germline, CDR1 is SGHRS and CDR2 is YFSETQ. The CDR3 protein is CASSDDSDTQYF. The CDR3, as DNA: TGCGCCAGCAGCGATGATTCAGATACGCAGTATTTT. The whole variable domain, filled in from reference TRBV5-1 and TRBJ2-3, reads KAGVTQTPRYLIKTRGQQVTLSCSPISGHRSVSWYQQTPGQGLQFLFEYFSETQRNKGNFPGRFSGRQFSNSRSEMNVSTLELGDSALYLCASSDDSDTQYFGPGTRLTVL.

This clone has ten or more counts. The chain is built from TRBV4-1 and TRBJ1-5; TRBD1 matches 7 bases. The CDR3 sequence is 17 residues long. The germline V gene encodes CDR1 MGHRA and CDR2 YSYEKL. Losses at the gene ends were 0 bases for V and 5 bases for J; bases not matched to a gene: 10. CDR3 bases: TGCGCCAGCAGCCAAGACCCTAAGACAGGGCTGGATCAGCCCCAGCATTTT. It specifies CASSQDPKTGLDQPQHF.

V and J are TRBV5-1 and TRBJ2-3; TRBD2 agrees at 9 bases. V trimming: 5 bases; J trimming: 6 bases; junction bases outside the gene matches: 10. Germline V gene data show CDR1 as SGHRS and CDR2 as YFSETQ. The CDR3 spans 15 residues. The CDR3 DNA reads TGCGCCAGCAGGGCTGGGACTAGCCTGGGCGATACGCAGTATTTT. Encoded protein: CASRAGTSLGDTQYF. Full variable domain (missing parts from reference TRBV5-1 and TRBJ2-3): KAGVTQTPRYLIKTRGQQVTLSCSPISGHRSVSWYQQTPGQGLQFLFEYFSETQRNKGNFPGRFSGRQFSNSRSEMNVSTLELGDSALYLCASRAGTSLGDTQYFGPGTRLTVL.

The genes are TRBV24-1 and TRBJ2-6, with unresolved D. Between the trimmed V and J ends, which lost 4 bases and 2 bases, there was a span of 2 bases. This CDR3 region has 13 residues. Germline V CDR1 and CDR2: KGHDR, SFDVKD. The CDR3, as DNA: TGTGCCACCAGTGAAGCTGGGGCCAACGTCCTGACTTTC. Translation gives CATSEAGANVLTF.

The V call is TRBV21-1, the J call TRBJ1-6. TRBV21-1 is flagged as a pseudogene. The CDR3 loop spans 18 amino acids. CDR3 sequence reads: CASSEEGDGNSYNSPLHF. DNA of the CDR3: TGTGCCAGCAGTGAGGAGGGGGATGGGAATAGCTATAATTCACCCCTCCACTTT.

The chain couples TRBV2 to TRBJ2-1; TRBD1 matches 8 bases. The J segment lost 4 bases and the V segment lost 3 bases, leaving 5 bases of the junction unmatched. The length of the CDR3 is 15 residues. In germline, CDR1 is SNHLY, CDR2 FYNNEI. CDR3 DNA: TGTGCCAGCAGTGAGGCAGGGGGCGCTTACAATGAGCAGTTCTTC. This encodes CASSEAGGAYNEQFF.

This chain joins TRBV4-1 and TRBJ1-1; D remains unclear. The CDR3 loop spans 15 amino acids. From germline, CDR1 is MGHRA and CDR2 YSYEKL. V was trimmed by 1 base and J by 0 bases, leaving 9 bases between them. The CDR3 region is CASSQGPGLNTEAFF. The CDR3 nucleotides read TGCGCCAGCAGCCAAGGCCCAGGTCTGAACACTGAAGCTTTCTTT.

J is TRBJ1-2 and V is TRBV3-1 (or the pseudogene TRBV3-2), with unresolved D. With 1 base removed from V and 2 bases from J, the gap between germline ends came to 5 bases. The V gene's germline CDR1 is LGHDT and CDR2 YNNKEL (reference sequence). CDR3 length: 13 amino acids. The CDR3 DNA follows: TGTGCCAGCAGCCAAGGAGGGAACTATGGCTACACCTTC. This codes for CASSQGGNYGYTF.

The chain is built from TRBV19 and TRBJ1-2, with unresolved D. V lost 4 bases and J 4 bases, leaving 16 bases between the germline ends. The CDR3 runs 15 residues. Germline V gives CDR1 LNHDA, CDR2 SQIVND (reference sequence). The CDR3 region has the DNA TGTGCCAGTAGTACCCGAGACGGATTGCTCTATGGCTACACCTTC. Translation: CASSTRDGLLYGYTF. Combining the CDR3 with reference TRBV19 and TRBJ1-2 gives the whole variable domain DGGITQSPKYLFRKEGQNVTLSCEQNLNHDAMYWYRQDPGQGLRLIYYSQIVNDFQKGDIAEGYSVSREKKESFPLTVTSAQKNPTAFYLCASSTRDGLLYGYTFGSGTRLTVV.

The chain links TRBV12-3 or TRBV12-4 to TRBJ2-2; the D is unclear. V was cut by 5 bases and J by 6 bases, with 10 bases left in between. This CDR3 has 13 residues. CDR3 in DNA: TGTGCCAGCAGTGCTATCCGGGCCGGGGAGCTGTTTTTT. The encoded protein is CASSAIRAGELFF.

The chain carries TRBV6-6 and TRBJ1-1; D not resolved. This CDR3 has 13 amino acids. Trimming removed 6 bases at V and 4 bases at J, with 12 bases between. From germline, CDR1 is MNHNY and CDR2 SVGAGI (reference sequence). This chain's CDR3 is CASSRSEATEAFF. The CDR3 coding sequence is TGTGCCAGCAGCCGATCGGAGGCCACTGAAGCTTTCTTT.

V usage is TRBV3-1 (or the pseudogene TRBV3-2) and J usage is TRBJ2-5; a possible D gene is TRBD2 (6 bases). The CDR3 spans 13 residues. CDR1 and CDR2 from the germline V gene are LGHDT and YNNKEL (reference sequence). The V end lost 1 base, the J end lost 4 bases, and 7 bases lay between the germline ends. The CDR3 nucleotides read TGTGCCAGCAGCCAAGGGGGGGTAGAGACCCAGTACTTC. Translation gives CASSQGGVETQYF.

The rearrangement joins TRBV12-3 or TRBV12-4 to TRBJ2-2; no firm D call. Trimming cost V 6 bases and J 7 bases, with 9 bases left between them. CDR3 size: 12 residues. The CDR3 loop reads CASSLGVGELFF. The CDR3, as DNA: TGTGCCAGCAGCCTAGGCGTCGGGGAGCTGTTTTTT.

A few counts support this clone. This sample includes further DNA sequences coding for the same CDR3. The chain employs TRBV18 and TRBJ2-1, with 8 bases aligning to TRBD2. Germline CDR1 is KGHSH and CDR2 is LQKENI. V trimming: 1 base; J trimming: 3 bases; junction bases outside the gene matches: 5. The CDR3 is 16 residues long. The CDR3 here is CASSPRLAGGYNEQFF. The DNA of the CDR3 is TGTGCCAGCTCACCACGTCTCGCGGGGGGCTACAATGAGCAGTTCTTC.

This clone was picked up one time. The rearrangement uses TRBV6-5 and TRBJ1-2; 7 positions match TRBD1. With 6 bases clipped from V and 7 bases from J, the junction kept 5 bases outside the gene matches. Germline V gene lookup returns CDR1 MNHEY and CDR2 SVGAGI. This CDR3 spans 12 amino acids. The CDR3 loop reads CASSLQGFGYTF. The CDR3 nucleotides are TGTGCCAGCAGCTTACAGGGGTTTGGCTACACCTTC.

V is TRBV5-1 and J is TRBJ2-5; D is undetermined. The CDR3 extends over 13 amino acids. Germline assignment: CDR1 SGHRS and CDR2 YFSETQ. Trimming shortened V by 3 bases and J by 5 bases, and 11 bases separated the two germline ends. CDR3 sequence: CASSSQVKETQYF. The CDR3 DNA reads TGCGCCAGCAGCTCCCAGGTTAAGGAGACCCAGTACTTC.

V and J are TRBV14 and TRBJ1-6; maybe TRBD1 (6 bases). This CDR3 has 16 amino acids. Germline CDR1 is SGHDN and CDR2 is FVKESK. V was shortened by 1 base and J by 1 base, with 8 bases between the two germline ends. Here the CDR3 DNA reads TGTGCCAGCAGCCAAGTAGGGGGGTCCTATAATTCACCCCTCCACTTT. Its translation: CASSQVGGSYNSPLHF.

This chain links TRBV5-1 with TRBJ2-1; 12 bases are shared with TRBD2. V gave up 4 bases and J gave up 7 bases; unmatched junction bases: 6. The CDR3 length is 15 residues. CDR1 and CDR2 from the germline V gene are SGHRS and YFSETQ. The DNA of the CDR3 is TGCGCCAGCAGCATCCTAGCGGGGGGGCCGAATGAGCAGTTCTTC. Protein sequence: CASSILAGGPNEQFF.

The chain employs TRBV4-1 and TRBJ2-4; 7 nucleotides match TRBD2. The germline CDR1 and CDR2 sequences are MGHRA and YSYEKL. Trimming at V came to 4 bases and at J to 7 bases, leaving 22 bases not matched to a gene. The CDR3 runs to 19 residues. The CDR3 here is CASSRQPPGRELRLNIQYF. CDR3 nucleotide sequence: TGCGCCAGCAGCCGCCAACCCCCCGGGCGGGAGCTCCGGTTGAACATTCAGTACTTC.

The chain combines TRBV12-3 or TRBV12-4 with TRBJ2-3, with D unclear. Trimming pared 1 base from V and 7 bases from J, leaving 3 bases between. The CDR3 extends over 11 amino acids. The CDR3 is CASSLGNTQYF. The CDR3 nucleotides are TGTGCCAGCAGTTTAGGGAATACGCAGTATTTT.

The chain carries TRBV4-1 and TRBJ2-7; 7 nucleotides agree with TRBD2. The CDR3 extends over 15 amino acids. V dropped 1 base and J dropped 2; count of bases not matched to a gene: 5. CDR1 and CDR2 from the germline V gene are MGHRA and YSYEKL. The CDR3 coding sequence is TGCGCCAGCAGCCAAGGCCCAGCGGGAACCTACGAGCAGTACTTC. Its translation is CASSQGPAGTYEQYF.

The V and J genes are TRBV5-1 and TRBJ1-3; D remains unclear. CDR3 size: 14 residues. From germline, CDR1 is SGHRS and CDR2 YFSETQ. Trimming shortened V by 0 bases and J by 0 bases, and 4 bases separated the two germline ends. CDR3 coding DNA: TGCGCCAGCAGCTTGGTGGCCTCTGGAAACACCATATATTTT. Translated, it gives CASSLVASGNTIYF. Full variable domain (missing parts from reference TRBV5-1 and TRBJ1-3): KAGVTQTPRYLIKTRGQQVTLSCSPISGHRSVSWYQQTPGQGLQFLFEYFSETQRNKGNFPGRFSGRQFSNSRSEMNVSTLELGDSALYLCASSLVASGNTIYFGEGSWLTVV.

DNA for the CDR3: TGTGCCAGCTCACCACCACCCTGGCGGGACGACTACGAGCAGTACTTC. This translates into CASSPPPWRDDYEQYF. The chain uses TRBV18 and TRBJ2-7; a possible D gene is TRBD2 (6 bases). The V gene's germline CDR1 is KGHSH and CDR2 LQKENI. The CDR3 consists of 16 residues. V was trimmed by 0 bases and J by 3 bases, leaving 15 bases between them.